This TCR beta chain was identified during a study of patients and donors after allogeneic stem cell transplantation. Via MiXCR, TCRdb re-called the RT-PCR reads, giving one row per CDR3 protein. This sample yields 920,000 or so distinct CDR3 sequences, of which under 20% are seen a single time; around 6% belongs to the top ten. V lost 6 bases, J lost 8 bases, and 11 bases stayed unmatched. The CDR3 loop spans 15 amino acids. The germline gives CDR1 DFQATT, CDR2 SNEGSKA (reference sequence). This clonotype was seen more than once but under ten times. The chain recombines TRBV20-1 with TRBJ2-1; TRBD2 matches 12 bases. Sequenced sample: blood, either unsorted or a sorted T cell fraction (not recorded which). The source is a human donor who was either an allogeneic HSCT recipient or a stem cell or donor lymphocyte infusion donor (not recorded which). It is not recorded whose cells these are; they may come from a transplant donor. CDR3 DNA sequence: TGCAGTGCAGGGGAGCTAGCGGGGGGGCGGGATGAGCAGTTCTTC. This codes for CSAGELAGGRDEQFF.